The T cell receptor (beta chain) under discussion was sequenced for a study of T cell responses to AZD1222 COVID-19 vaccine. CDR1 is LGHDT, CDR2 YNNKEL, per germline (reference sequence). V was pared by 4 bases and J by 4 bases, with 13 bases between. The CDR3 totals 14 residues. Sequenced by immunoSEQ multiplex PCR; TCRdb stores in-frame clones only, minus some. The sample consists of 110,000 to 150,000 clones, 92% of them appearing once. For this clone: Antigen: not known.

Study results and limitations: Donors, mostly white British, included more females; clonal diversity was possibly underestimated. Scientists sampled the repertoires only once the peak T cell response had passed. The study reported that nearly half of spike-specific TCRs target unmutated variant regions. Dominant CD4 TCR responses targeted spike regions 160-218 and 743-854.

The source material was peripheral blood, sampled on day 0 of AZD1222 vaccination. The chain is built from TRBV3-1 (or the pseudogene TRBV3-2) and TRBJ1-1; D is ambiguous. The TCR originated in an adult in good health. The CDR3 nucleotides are TGTGCCAGCAGCCCGTCTTGGGAGTCCACTGAAGCTTTCTTT. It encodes CASSPSWESTEAFF.